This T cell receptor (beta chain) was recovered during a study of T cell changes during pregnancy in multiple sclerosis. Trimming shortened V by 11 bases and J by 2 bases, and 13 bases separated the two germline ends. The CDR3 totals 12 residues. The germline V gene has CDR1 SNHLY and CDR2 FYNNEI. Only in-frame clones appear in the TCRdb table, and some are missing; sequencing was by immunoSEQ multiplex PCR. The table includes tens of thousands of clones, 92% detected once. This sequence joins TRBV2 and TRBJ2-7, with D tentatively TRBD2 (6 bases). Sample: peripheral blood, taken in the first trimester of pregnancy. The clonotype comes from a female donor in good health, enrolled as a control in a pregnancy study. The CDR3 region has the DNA TGTGCCTACCGGGGACTGACCTACGAGCAGTACTTC. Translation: CAYRGLTYEQYF.